The 32 T cell receptor beta chains presented below share a single source sample, sequenced in a study of cytomegalovirus exposure and HLA in healthy donors. The primer mix had 60 Vbeta and 13 Jbeta primers. Profiled with immunoSEQ multiplex PCR; TCRdb holds only in-frame clones, not every one. The table shows about 160,000 clones, with roughly 78% occurring only once. The source material was PBMCs. The receptors were sampled from a woman aged 40 to 50 in good health and CMV-seronegative.

The V gene is TRBV5-1, the J gene TRBJ2-7; 12 bases are shared with TRBD2. The CDR3 contains 16 residues. The junction had 5 bases not matched to a gene; V was cut back by 4 bases and J by 0 bases. Germline CDR1 and CDR2: SGHRS and YFSETQ. The CDR3 reads CASSGGLAGISYEQYF. As DNA, the CDR3 is TGCGCCAGCAGCGGCGGACTAGCGGGGATCTCCTACGAGCAGTACTTC.

This chain joins TRBV7-9 and TRBJ1-2; D gene ambiguous. This CDR3 has 12 residues. The V end lost 1 base, the J end lost 6 bases, and 6 bases lay between the germline ends. Germline loops: CDR1 SEHNR, CDR2 FQNEAQ (reference sequence). The CDR3 protein is CASSLGGDGYTF. The CDR3 nucleotides read TGTGCCAGCAGCTTAGGGGGAGATGGCTACACCTTC. Combining the CDR3 with reference TRBV7-9 and TRBJ1-2 gives the whole variable domain DTGVSQNPRHKITKRGQNVTFRCDPISEHNRLYWYRQTLGQGPEFLTYFQNEAQLEKSRLLSDRFSAERPKGSFSTLEIQRTEQGDSAMYLCASSLGGDGYTFGSGTRLTVV.

CDR3 nucleotide sequence: TGTGCCAGCAGCTTAGGGCCGGGACAGGATATCTATGGCTACACCTTC. Protein sequence: CASSLGPGQDIYGYTF. This chain links TRBV7-6 with TRBJ1-2, with 8 bases matching TRBD1. After removal of 1 base from V and 4 bases from J, the junction contained 8 bases not matched to a gene. CDR3 length equals 16 residues. The germline V gene has CDR1 SGHVS and CDR2 FNYEAQ.

The chain couples TRBV15 to TRBJ1-5; tentative D call: TRBD1 (5 bases). CDR3 length: 14 residues. Trimming pared 1 base from V and 5 bases from J, leaving 9 bases between. Germline V gene lookup returns CDR1 LNHNV and CDR2 YYDKDF (reference sequence). CDR3 amino acids: CATSRGGAYQPQHF. The CDR3 nucleotides read TGTGCCACCAGCAGAGGGGGCGCCTATCAGCCCCAGCATTTT.

The chain joins TRBV14 to TRBJ2-7, with a weak D call TRBD2 (5 bases). The germline V gene encodes CDR1 SGHDN and CDR2 FVKESK. CDR3 length: 16 amino acids. V was cut by 1 base and J by 6 bases, with 19 bases left in between. CDR3 amino acids: CASSQGTPLSAREQYF. As DNA, the CDR3 is TGTGCCAGCAGCCAAGGGACTCCGCTTTCGGCTCGCGAGCAGTACTTC. Full variable domain (missing parts from reference TRBV14 and TRBJ2-7): EAGVTQFPSHSVIEKGQTVTLRCDPISGHDNLYWYRRVMGKEIKFLLHFVKESKQDESGMPNNRFLAERTGGTYSTLKVQPAELEDSGVYFCASSQGTPLSAREQYFGPGTRLTVT.

The rearrangement uses TRBV18 and TRBJ2-7; tentatively, D is TRBD2 (5 bases). CDR3 length: 14 amino acids. V was clipped by 6 bases and J by 0 bases, with 12 bases between them. Germline CDR1 is KGHSH and CDR2 is LQKENI. CDR3 loop: CASSPPAGSYEQYF. Here the CDR3 DNA reads TGTGCCAGCTCTCCCCCTGCGGGCTCCTACGAGCAGTACTTC.

V and J are TRBV28 and TRBJ1-5; D uncertain. Germline V lookup: CDR1 MDHEN, CDR2 SYDVKM. The CDR3 is made up of 16 amino acids. Deletions cut 6 bases from V and 5 bases from J, with 20 bases between. CDR3 in DNA: TGTGCCAGCAGCCCCCCGCAACCGCTGAGTCATCAGCCCCAGCATTTT. Its translation: CASSPPQPLSHQPQHF.

The chain carries TRBV5-1 and TRBJ2-5, with D tentatively TRBD2 (5 bases). The DNA end is a closer match to TRBJ2-7, so the J assignment may be wrong. The length of the CDR3 is 16 residues. Germline CDR1 and CDR2: SGHRS and YFSETQ. CDR3 sequence reads: CASSLSATGTSYEQYF. Written as DNA, the CDR3 is TGCGCCAGCAGCTTGAGTGCTACGGGAACCTCCTACGAGCAGTACTTC.

V is TRBV5-4 and J is TRBJ1-5; D is unresolved. The V gene's germline CDR1 is SGHNT and CDR2 YYREEE (reference sequence). This CDR3 is 15 amino acids long. Trimming removed 0 bases from V and 5 bases from J, with 12 bases in between. The CDR3, as DNA: TGTGCCAGCAGCTTGGGGGAGGGCCGGGATCAGCCCCAGCATTTT. Its protein product is CASSLGEGRDQPQHF.

A word on this clone: The sample holds other DNA sequences that translate to the same CDR3. V is TRBV5-1 and J is TRBJ1-4; D ambiguous. Trimming took off 0 bases at V and 7 bases at J, with 10 bases between the two ends. This CDR3 is 14 amino acids long. Per germline, CDR1 SGHRS and CDR2 YFSETQ. Written as DNA, the CDR3 is TGCGCCAGCAGCTTGGGGGTCGGAGGTGAAAAACTGTTTTTT. Protein sequence: CASSLGVGGEKLFF.

This chain uses TRBV6-1 with TRBJ1-6, with a possible D match to TRBD1 (6 bases). Trimming stripped 2 bases from V and 6 bases from J, with 17 bases between. The CDR3 covers 17 residues. Germline V lookup: CDR1 MNHNS, CDR2 SASEGT. The CDR3 DNA follows: TGTGCCAGCAGTGAACTGGGACAAGGGGGAATTAATTCACCCCTCCACTTT. This gives the protein CASSELGQGGINSPLHF.

The chain links TRBV5-6 to TRBJ2-2, with 8 bases identical to TRBD1. The germline CDR1 and CDR2 sequences are SGHDT and YYEEEE. This CDR3 is built from 16 residues. Germline trimming cut 4 bases from V and 3 bases from J; bases unmatched to any gene: 8. CDR3 in DNA: TGTGCCAGCAGCCTAGATGGACAGGGCTACACCGGGGAGCTGTTTTTT. Its protein is CASSLDGQGYTGELFF.

The genes are TRBV4-2 and TRBJ1-3; D is uncertain. The CDR3 is made up of 17 amino acids. CDR1 is LGHNA, CDR2 YNFKEQ, per germline. Deletions cut 4 bases from V and 8 bases from J, with 24 bases between. The CDR3 sequence: CASSRVSVLPPFDTIYF. DNA for the CDR3: TGTGCCAGCAGCCGCGTCTCGGTACTCCCCCCTTTTGACACCATATATTTT.

This clone appeared a single time. The rearrangement joins TRBV2 to TRBJ2-2, with TRBD1 as a possible D gene (5 bases). Deletions cut 5 bases from V and 0 bases from J, with 13 bases between. The CDR3 loop spans 16 amino acids. Germline CDR1 is SNHLY and CDR2 is FYNNEI. CDR3 in amino acids: CASSLDRASNTGELFF. CDR3 nucleotide sequence: TGTGCCAGCAGTCTCGACAGAGCTTCGAACACCGGGGAGCTGTTTTTT.

The genes are TRBV5-1 and TRBJ2-7, with 9 bases lining up with TRBD1. Per germline, CDR1 SGHRS and CDR2 YFSETQ. CDR3 size: 14 residues. After removal of 3 bases from V and 6 bases from J, the junction contained 7 bases not matched to a gene. The CDR3 sequence is CASSSGDRVGEQYF. In DNA form, the CDR3 reads TGCGCCAGCAGCTCCGGGGACAGGGTCGGCGAGCAGTACTTC.

The rearrangement joins TRBV15 to TRBJ1-5, with 8 bases fitting TRBD1. The germline V gene has CDR1 LNHNV and CDR2 YYDKDF (reference sequence). J lost 9 bases, V lost 4 bases, and 11 bases had no gene match. CDR3 length: 15 residues. CDR3 residues: CATSTEDRARGPQHF. CDR3 nucleotide sequence: TGTGCCACCAGCACGGAGGACAGGGCCCGGGGGCCCCAGCATTTT.

CDR3 DNA: TGCGCCAGCAGCACCCGGACAGGGCTGGGCTCTGGAAACACCATATATTTT. Translated: CASSTRTGLGSGNTIYF. The gene calls are TRBV5-1 and TRBJ1-3; TRBD1 aligns across 8 bases. The length of the CDR3 is 17 residues. V gave up 4 bases and J gave up 0 bases; unmatched junction bases: 9. Germline CDR1 reads SGHRS; CDR2 reads YFSETQ.

In its sample, this clone was seen once. The chain has TRBV10-1 and TRBJ1-6, with a weak D call TRBD1 (5 bases). The germline gives CDR1 WNHNN, CDR2 SYGVQD (reference sequence). Trimming stripped 6 bases from V and 12 bases from J, with 12 bases between. CDR3 length: 12 amino acids. Here the CDR3 reads CASSQGGRPLHF. CDR3 DNA: TGCGCCAGCAGCCAGGGAGGCCGACCCCTCCACTTT.

The chain joins TRBV7-6 to TRBJ1-3; 9 positions agree with TRBD1. V gave up 3 bases and J gave up 1 base; unmatched junction bases: 7. Germline lookup yields CDR1 SGHVS and CDR2 FNYEAQ. The CDR3 covers 17 residues. The DNA for the CDR3 is TGTGCCAGCAGCTTGGGGACAGGGAGAGCTTCTGGAAACACCATATATTTT. As protein: CASSLGTGRASGNTIYF.

This clone appeared once. This chain uses TRBV6-4 with TRBJ2-7, with a tentative D call TRBD1 (5 bases). Germline values: CDR1 MRHNA, CDR2 SNTAGT. Trimming took off 7 bases at V and 4 bases at J, with 8 bases between the two ends. This CDR3 spans 11 amino acids. For the CDR3, the DNA is TGTGCCAGCACCGGACAATACGAGCAGTACTTC. It encodes CASTGQYEQYF.

In this sample, this clone turned up once. V usage is TRBV5-6 and J usage is TRBJ2-3; 9 bases agree with TRBD2. This CDR3 region has 15 residues. V gave up 4 bases and J gave up 5 bases; unmatched junction bases: 8. Per the germline V gene, CDR1 is SGHDT and CDR2 is YYEEEE. This chain's CDR3 is CASSPERGVGDTQYF. The CDR3 region has the DNA TGTGCCAGCAGCCCCGAGCGGGGGGTAGGAGATACGCAGTATTTT.

The chain joins TRBV28 to TRBJ1-1; no reliable D call. V shed 3 bases and J shed 5 bases, with 10 bases lying between them. Germline V gives CDR1 MDHEN, CDR2 SYDVKM. The CDR3 totals 13 residues. The CDR3 reads CASSFGFSTEAFF. Written as DNA, the CDR3 is TGTGCCAGCAGTTTTGGCTTTTCGACTGAAGCTTTCTTT.

This chain links TRBV18 with TRBJ1-1, with D unresolved. The V gene lost 8 bases and the J gene lost 0 bases, with 10 bases spanning the gap. Per germline, CDR1 KGHSH and CDR2 LQKENI. This CDR3 comprises 13 residues. The CDR3 DNA reads TGTGCCAGCCACCCAACGGTGAACACTGAAGCTTTCTTT. Encoded protein: CASHPTVNTEAFF.

CDR3 sequence (DNA): TGTGCCAGCAGCTTAGGGGGCACGGGTGAAAAACTGTTTTTT. Translation: CASSLGGTGEKLFF. The rearrangement uses TRBV5-5 and TRBJ1-4, with 7 bases identical to TRBD1. This CDR3 region has 14 residues. Per the germline V gene, CDR1 is SGHKS and CDR2 is YYEKEE (reference sequence). The V segment lost 2 bases and the J segment 7 bases; nucleotides outside the gene matches: 5.

This clone was observed a single time. V is TRBV5-4 and J is TRBJ2-3; TRBD2 matches 8 bases. Germline assignment: CDR1 SGHNT and CDR2 YYREEE (reference sequence). The CDR3 totals 16 residues. V trimming: 0 bases; J trimming: 1 base; junction bases outside the gene matches: 4. CDR3 loop: CASSLVGRGGTDTQYF. For the CDR3, the DNA is TGTGCCAGCAGCTTGGTAGGGCGGGGGGGCACAGATACGCAGTATTTT.

The chain links TRBV13 to TRBJ1-1, with D hard to call. The CDR3 extends over 13 amino acids. The V end lost 2 bases, the J end lost 1 base, and 5 bases lay between the germline ends. The V gene's germline CDR1 is PRHDT and CDR2 FYEKMQ (reference sequence). The CDR3 DNA reads as TGTGCCAGCAGCTTACGGGGGAACACTGAAGCTTTCTTT. Translated: CASSLRGNTEAFF.

The V and J genes are TRBV5-1 and TRBJ2-1; TRBD1 aligns across 7 bases. Trimming at V came to 4 bases and at J to 4 bases, leaving 5 bases not matched to a gene. The CDR3 covers 14 residues. Germline V CDR1 and CDR2: SGHRS, YFSETQ. CDR3 protein: CASSGGQSYNEQFF. CDR3 DNA sequence: TGCGCCAGCAGCGGGGGACAGTCATACAATGAGCAGTTCTTC.

The chain carries TRBV2 and TRBJ1-6; D might be TRBD1 (5 bases). V was trimmed by 4 bases and J by 7 bases, leaving 8 bases between them. There are 13 residues in the CDR3. Looked up from germline, CDR1 is SNHLY and CDR2 is FYNNEI. The CDR3 loop reads CASSGQQNSPLHF. The CDR3 DNA reads TGTGCCAGCAGTGGACAGCAAAATTCACCCCTCCACTTT. The variable domain in full, completed from reference TRBV2 and TRBJ1-6, reads EPEVTQTPSHQVTQMGQEVILRCVPISNHLYFYWYRQILGQKVEFLVSFYNNEISEKSEIFDDQFSVERPDGSNFTLKIRSTKLEDSAMYFCASSGQQNSPLHFGNGTRLTVT.

The chain carries TRBV5-1 and TRBJ2-5, with 7 bases that match TRBD1. This CDR3 has 14 amino acids. After removal of 4 bases from V and 1 base from J, the junction contained 4 bases not matched to a gene. Germline V gene lookup returns CDR1 SGHRS and CDR2 YFSETQ. The CDR3 DNA reads TGCGCCAGCAGCCAAGGGACAGTCCAAGAGACCCAGTACTTC. This translates into CASSQGTVQETQYF. The full variable domain, in which reference TRBV5-1 and TRBJ2-5 provide the parts outside the CDR3, is KAGVTQTPRYLIKTRGQQVTLSCSPISGHRSVSWYQQTPGQGLQFLFEYFSETQRNKGNFPGRFSGRQFSNSRSEMNVSTLELGDSALYLCASSQGTVQETQYFGPGTRLLVL.

The chain joins TRBV28 to TRBJ2-2; TRBD2 might be the D (5 bases). Per the germline V gene, CDR1 is MDHEN and CDR2 is SYDVKM. This CDR3 contains 17 residues. Trimming cost V 4 bases and J 4 bases, with 19 bases left between them. This chain's CDR3 is CASSSPGDTRSTGELFF. The CDR3 region has the DNA TGTGCCAGCAGTTCCCCCGGGGATACCAGGAGCACCGGGGAGCTGTTTTTT.

V and J are TRBV19 and TRBJ1-6; 7 bases are shared with TRBD1. V lost 3 bases, J lost 8 bases, and 10 bases stayed unmatched. Germline assignment: CDR1 LNHDA and CDR2 SQIVND (reference sequence). The CDR3 is 16 residues long. This CDR3 reads CASSMAGQGGDSPLHF. As DNA, the CDR3 is TGTGCCAGTAGTATGGCGGGCCAAGGGGGCGATTCACCCCTCCACTTT.

V and J are TRBV5-1 and TRBJ2-3; 10 bases are shared with TRBD2. The CDR3 runs to 15 residues. The germline CDR1 and CDR2 sequences are SGHRS and YFSETQ. The junction had 7 bases not matched to a gene; V was cut back by 3 bases and J by 6 bases. The chain's CDR3 is CASSWQRGGRDTQYF. CDR3 in DNA: TGCGCCAGCAGCTGGCAGCGGGGGGGCCGTGATACGCAGTATTTT.